This section outlines one T cell receptor beta chain sequence together with its context. Its antigen remains unknown. The data derive from a study of T cell responses to AZD1222 COVID-19 vaccine. Study findings and constraints: Repertoires were sampled only after the peak T cell response. Clonal diversity was possibly underestimated, and the donors were mostly white British, with more females.

The repertoire was sequenced with immunoSEQ multiplex PCR; TCRdb's copy has only in-frame clones and lacks some. The table has roughly 150,000 clones, about 90% seen once; the top ten hold 5%. The V gene lost 9 bases and the J gene lost 0 bases, with 12 bases spanning the gap. Germline V CDR1 and CDR2: KGHDR, SFDVKD. The CDR3 is made up of 14 amino acids. The sequenced sample was peripheral blood, obtained on day 0 of AZD1222 vaccination. This rearrangement joins TRBV24-1 to TRBJ2-3; D gene unclear. The receptor was isolated from an adult in good health. The CDR3 bases are TGTGCCACCGGGCCAACCACTAGCACAGATACGCAGTATTTT. Translated: CATGPTTSTDTQYF.